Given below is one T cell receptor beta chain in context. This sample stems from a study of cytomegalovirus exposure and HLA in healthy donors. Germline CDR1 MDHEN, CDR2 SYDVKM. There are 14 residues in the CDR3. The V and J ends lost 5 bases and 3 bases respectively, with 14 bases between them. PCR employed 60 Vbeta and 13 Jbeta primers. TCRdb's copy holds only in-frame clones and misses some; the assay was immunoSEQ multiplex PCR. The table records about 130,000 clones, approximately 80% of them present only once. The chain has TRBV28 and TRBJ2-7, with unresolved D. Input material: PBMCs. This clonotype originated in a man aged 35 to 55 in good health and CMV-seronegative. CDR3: CASSERSPGYEQYF. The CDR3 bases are TGTGCCAGCAGTGAGAGGTCCCCTGGCTACGAGCAGTACTTC.